The 26 T cell receptor beta chains below come from one sample, sequenced in a study of T-cell memory formation after mild COVID-19. In TCRdb, the 5' RACE reads were re-called with MiXCR into one record per CDR3 protein. The table records fewer than 250,000 distinct CDR3 sequences, about 27% of them present only once. The source material was PBMCs or a T cell subset sorted from them (not recorded which). The receptors here all came from an adult woman who had mild COVID-19 (a few samples of this study predate the infection). Cell type and time point are not known.

This clonotype was seen a few times. V usage is TRBV3-1 and J usage is TRBJ2-1; TRBD2 agrees at 15 bases. The junction had 3 bases not matched to a gene; V was cut back by 3 bases and J by 12 bases. This CDR3 region has 14 residues. Germline loops: CDR1 LGHDT, CDR2 YNNKEL (reference sequence). This CDR3 reads CASSHPGLAGGQFF. The CDR3 nucleotides read TGTGCCAGCAGCCACCCGGGACTAGCGGGGGGGCAGTTCTTC.

The chain recombines TRBV2 with TRBJ2-7, with no clear D. Trimming cost V 8 bases and J 0 bases, with 11 bases left between them. Looked up from germline, CDR1 is SNHLY and CDR2 is FYNNEI. The CDR3 is 13 residues long. The CDR3 sequence is CASVSRFSYEQYF. The CDR3 DNA reads TGTGCCAGCGTATCCAGGTTCTCCTACGAGCAGTACTTC.

This clonotype was observed a handful of times. The chain has TRBV6-5 and TRBJ1-2; perhaps TRBD1 as D (6 bases). Trimming took 4 bases from V and 4 from J, leaving 10 bases between them. This CDR3 is 13 amino acids long. Germline assignment: CDR1 MNHEY and CDR2 SVGAGI. CDR3 nucleotides: TGTGCCAGCAGTTTAACAGGGCTCTATGGCTACACCTTC. Translating it yields CASSLTGLYGYTF.

This clonotype occurred a few times. This rearrangement joins TRBV15 to TRBJ2-4; the D is unclear. Between the trimmed V and J ends, which lost 0 bases and 0 bases, there was a span of 15 bases. Germline V gene lookup returns CDR1 LNHNV and CDR2 YYDKDF (reference sequence). The CDR3 length is 18 residues. In nucleotides, the CDR3 is TGTGCCACCAGCAGAGAATCGGGTTGGGGATTAGCCAAAAACATTCAGTACTTC. Translated: CATSRESGWGLAKNIQYF.

This clonotype occurred a few times. J is TRBJ2-1 and V is TRBV12-3 or TRBV12-4; no reliable D call. The CDR3 runs 13 residues. Trimming took off 1 base at V and 9 bases at J, with 10 bases between the two ends. The CDR3 loop reads CASSLDSRLEQFF. CDR3 coding DNA: TGTGCCAGCAGTTTAGATTCCCGGCTTGAGCAGTTCTTC.

V gene TRBV5-1 combines with J gene TRBJ1-1; 10 bases agree with TRBD1. CDR3 length equals 15 residues. CDR1 and CDR2 (germline): SGHRS, YFSETQ. Unmatched junction bases numbered 5, after V lost 4 bases and J lost 2 bases. CDR3 DNA: TGCGCCAGCAGCCATGGACAGGGGGAAAACACTGAAGCTTTCTTT. It codes for CASSHGQGENTEAFF.

This clonotype has more than one count but fewer than ten. The chain has TRBV29-1 and TRBJ2-2; D remains unclear. Germline CDR1 and CDR2: SQVTM and ANQGSEA. This CDR3 contains 11 residues. With 7 bases removed from V and 5 bases from J, the gap between germline ends came to 8 bases. The CDR3 sequence is CSAQRTGELFF. CDR3 sequence (DNA): TGCAGCGCCCAGAGGACCGGGGAGCTGTTTTTT.

This clonotype was seen more than once but under ten times. The chain is built from TRBV24-1 and TRBJ2-2, with TRBD2 identical over 14 bases. The length of the CDR3 is 17 residues. Germline V lookup: CDR1 KGHDR, CDR2 SFDVKD. Trimming at V came to 5 bases and at J to 4 bases, leaving 5 bases not matched to a gene. The CDR3: CATSAGGLAGGTGELFF. The CDR3 region has the DNA TGTGCCACCAGTGCCGGCGGACTAGCGGGAGGCACCGGGGAGCTGTTTTTT.

Only a few counts were recorded for this clonotype. This chain uses TRBV10-3 with TRBJ2-7; D gene uncertain. The V end lost 8 bases, the J end lost 7 bases, and 21 bases lay between the germline ends. CDR1 ENHRY and CDR2 SYGVKD come from the germline V gene. The CDR3 runs to 14 residues. The CDR3 nucleotides are TGTGCCATCGCGCCGGATTTCAGGCCTGGAGAGCAGTACTTC. It translates to CAIAPDFRPGEQYF.

V and J are TRBV20-1 and TRBJ2-2; no firm D call. CDR1 and CDR2 (germline): DFQATT, SNEGSKA (reference sequence). Trimming left V 2 bases short and J 6 bases short, with 10 bases between. The CDR3 totals 13 residues. CDR3 bases: TGCAGTGCTAGATTAAGGGATGCCGGGGAGCTGTTTTTT. This encodes CSARLRDAGELFF.

This clonotype was picked up a small number of times. The gene calls are TRBV13 and TRBJ2-1; 12 nucleotides align to TRBD2. This CDR3 contains 17 residues. The germline gives CDR1 PRHDT, CDR2 FYEKMQ (reference sequence). Trimming took 1 base from V and 8 from J; bases not matched to a gene: 9. The CDR3, as DNA: TGTGCCAGCAGCTTAGTTTCTAGCGGGAGGGTCTGGGATGAGCAGTTCTTC. Translation gives CASSLVSSGRVWDEQFF.

The chain combines TRBV29-1 with TRBJ2-1; 16 bases line up with TRBD2. V lost 4 bases, J lost 0 bases, and 9 bases stayed unmatched. The CDR3 has 19 residues. CDR1 is SQVTM, CDR2 ANQGSEA, per germline. The DNA of the CDR3 is TGCAGCGTTGTGGGGGGACTAGCGGGAGGGATTGGCTCCTACAATGAGCAGTTCTTC. Amino acids: CSVVGGLAGGIGSYNEQFF.

This clonotype was recorded a few times. V gene TRBV18 combines with J gene TRBJ2-7; 8 bases map to TRBD1. Germline V gene sequence: CDR1 KGHSH, CDR2 LQKENI. This CDR3 comprises 18 residues. V lost 0 bases and J lost 5; bases outside the gene matches: 15. The DNA for the CDR3 is TGTGCCAGCTCACCACCTTTACGGACAGGGAAGAGGACTCACGAGCAGTACTTC. This sequence encodes CASSPPLRTGKRTHEQYF.

This clonotype occurred a few times. The V gene is TRBV4-3, the J gene TRBJ2-7; the match to TRBD2 covers 7 bases. The CDR3 extends over 14 amino acids. Germline V gives CDR1 LGHNA, CDR2 YSLEER. V lost 4 bases, J lost 6 bases, and 9 bases stayed unmatched. This CDR3 is CASSPTAGVGEQYF. The CDR3 DNA sequence: TGCGCCAGCAGCCCAACCGCGGGAGTCGGCGAGCAGTACTTC.

This chain connects TRBV29-1 to TRBJ2-7; maybe TRBD1 (6 bases). Deletions cut 3 bases from V and 6 bases from J, with 12 bases between. Germline CDR1 reads SQVTM; CDR2 reads ANQGSEA. This CDR3 is 12 amino acids long. CDR3 in DNA: TGCAGCGTTGAGAGGACAGTAGGCGAGCAGTACTTC. Translation gives CSVERTVGEQYF.

This clonotype was seen more than once but under ten times. The chain couples TRBV20-1 to TRBJ1-2, with TRBD1 identical over 9 bases. The V and J ends lost 5 bases and 4 bases, in that order; junction bases with no gene match: 2. In germline, CDR1 is DFQATT, CDR2 SNEGSKA (reference sequence). CDR3 length equals 12 residues. CDR3 amino acids: CSAGQGSYGYTF. The CDR3 DNA is TGCAGTGCTGGACAGGGGAGCTATGGCTACACCTTC.

V is TRBV6-5 and J is TRBJ1-1; no definite D call. The CDR3 has 12 amino acids. The V gene's germline CDR1 is MNHEY and CDR2 SVGAGI. Deletions cut 8 bases from V and 7 bases from J, with 14 bases between. The CDR3 coding sequence is TGTGCCAGCTTTTTCTCGGCCAGTGAAGCTTTCTTT. Protein product: CASFFSASEAFF.

This clonotype was counted a few times. The CDR3 DNA reads TGTGCCTGGAGTGAAACCACGGGGCGAAGGAATTCACCCCTCCACTTT. Encoded protein: CAWSETTGRRNSPLHF. The chain is built from TRBV30 and TRBJ1-6, with a weak D call TRBD1 (5 bases). The CDR3 length is 16 residues. V was trimmed by 1 base and J by 7 bases, leaving 17 bases between them. Germline-derived CDR1 and CDR2 are GTSNPN and SVGIG (reference sequence).

J is TRBJ2-7 and V is TRBV7-9; 8 nucleotides line up with TRBD2. CDR1 is SEHNR, CDR2 FQNEAQ, per germline (reference sequence). This CDR3 contains 14 residues. With V trimmed by 4 bases and J by 5 bases, 7 bases remained unmatched. The CDR3 DNA reads as TGTGCCAGCAGCTACGGGGGGGCCCGGGACGAGCAGTACTTC. As protein: CASSYGGARDEQYF.

This clonotype showed up just a few times. The chain couples TRBV7-6 to TRBJ1-5; D gene ambiguous. This CDR3 contains 13 residues. V was pared by 5 bases and J by 2 bases, with 7 bases between. Germline values: CDR1 SGHVS, CDR2 FNYEAQ. CDR3 sequence: CASSLMGNQPQHF. CDR3 in DNA: TGTGCCAGCAGCCTAATGGGCAATCAGCCCCAGCATTTT.

The V and J genes are TRBV15 and TRBJ1-5; no reliable D call. Trimming removed 0 bases from V and 0 bases from J, with 9 bases in between. There are 16 residues in the CDR3. Germline assignment: CDR1 LNHNV and CDR2 YYDKDF (reference sequence). This CDR3 reads CATSRDYTDSNQPQHF. The DNA for the CDR3 is TGTGCCACCAGCAGAGATTACACGGATAGCAATCAGCCCCAGCATTTT.

This rearrangement joins TRBV20-1 to TRBJ2-7; D not certain. CDR3 length: 13 residues. CDR1 DFQATT and CDR2 SNEGSKA come from the germline V gene (reference sequence). V dropped 2 bases and J dropped 0 bases, with 8 bases sitting between them. The CDR3 bases are TGCAGTGCTAGACCAAACCCCTCCTACGAGCAGTACTTC. Its protein product is CSARPNPSYEQYF.

This clonotype was observed a handful of times. The chain employs TRBV14 and TRBJ2-7, with 8 positions matching TRBD2. The germline CDR1 and CDR2 sequences are SGHDN and FVKESK. V was clipped by 3 bases and J by 4 bases; unmatched bases: 8. This CDR3 contains 15 residues. The DNA of the CDR3 is TGTGCCAGCAGCCAGTGGCGCGGGAGGTTTTACGAGCAGTACTTC. It specifies CASSQWRGRFYEQYF.

This clonotype was counted a single time. The J gene is TRBJ1-1, the V gene TRBV7-8; D is undetermined. Deletions cut 0 bases from V and 0 bases from J, with 11 bases between. This CDR3 spans 16 amino acids. CDR1 and CDR2 from the germline V gene are SGHVS and FQNEAQ. CDR3 sequence (DNA): TGTGCCAGCAGCTTAGCGAGGGCAGCAATGAACACTGAAGCTTTCTTT. This codes for CASSLARAAMNTEAFF.

V and J are TRBV11-3 and TRBJ2-7, with no clear D. Trimming removed 3 bases at V and 2 bases at J, with 11 bases between. The germline gives CDR1 SGHNT, CDR2 YENEEA. The CDR3 consists of 14 residues. CDR3 protein: CASSFQNSAYEQYF. The CDR3 region has the DNA TGTGCCAGCAGCTTCCAGAACTCAGCCTACGAGCAGTACTTC.

Only one count was recorded for this clonotype. This rearrangement joins TRBV6-2 or TRBV6-3 to TRBJ2-5, with D tentatively TRBD1 (5 bases). The V gene lost 2 bases and the J gene lost 1 base, with 20 bases spanning the gap. The germline gives CDR1 MNHEY, CDR2 SVGEGT. This CDR3 is built from 18 residues. CDR3 coding DNA: TGTGCCAGCAGTTACGGTCTCGCTCCGGACACCCTCCAAGAGACCCAGTACTTC. The encoded protein is CASSYGLAPDTLQETQYF.